The 13 T cell receptor beta chains presented below share a single source sample, sequenced in a study of PD-1 blockade in mismatch repair-deficient tumors. Generated by immunoSEQ multiplex PCR, the TCRdb table keeps only in-frame clones and is missing some. The sample shows around 100,000 clones, about three quarters of them seen only once. Sequencing was performed on peripheral blood, taken about 60 weeks after starting pembrolizumab. These receptor sequences come from an adult with mismatch repair-deficient cancer.

V gene TRBV7-9 combines with J gene TRBJ2-7; TRBD2 agrees at 13 bases. Germline CDR1 SEHNR, CDR2 FQNEAQ (reference sequence). After removal of 11 bases from V and 1 base from J, the junction contained 5 bases not matched to a gene. The CDR3 runs to 14 residues. CDR3 residues: CAVRTSGSSYEQYF. The CDR3 region has the DNA TGTGCCGTCCGGACTAGCGGGAGTTCCTACGAGCAGTACTTC.

V and J are TRBV5-1 and TRBJ2-2, with 7 bases that match TRBD2. The CDR3 covers 14 residues. V was pared by 0 bases and J by 6 bases, with 2 bases of the junction left unmatched. Looked up from germline, CDR1 is SGHRS and CDR2 is YFSETQ. CDR3 sequence reads: CASSLGDYPGELFF. DNA for the CDR3: TGCGCCAGCAGCTTGGGGGACTACCCCGGGGAGCTGTTTTTT.

The V gene is TRBV27, the J gene TRBJ2-3; D unresolved. V was cut by 2 bases and J by 2 bases, with 11 bases left in between. The V gene's germline CDR1 is MNHEY and CDR2 SMNVEV (reference sequence). The CDR3 totals 15 residues. CDR3 nucleotides: TGTGCCAGCAGTTTAAGACATCTATACACAGATACGCAGTATTTT. This gives the protein CASSLRHLYTDTQYF.

CDR3 sequence (DNA): TGTGCCAGCAGCTTGGCCAAGGCGGGCGAGCAGTACTTC. This gives the protein CASSLAKAGEQYF. The genes are TRBV5-8 and TRBJ2-7, with D maybe TRBD2 (5 bases). Germline V gives CDR1 SGHTS, CDR2 YDEGEE. V was trimmed by 0 bases and J by 6 bases, leaving 10 bases between them. CDR3 length: 13 amino acids.

The chain's CDR3 is CASSFGSGTYNEQFF. In nucleotides, the CDR3 is TGTGCCAGCAGCTTTGGTAGCGGGACGTACAATGAGCAGTTCTTC. The chain links TRBV11-2 to TRBJ2-1, with TRBD2 matching over 8 bases. This CDR3 has 15 amino acids. V dropped 3 bases and J dropped 4; count of bases not matched to a gene: 5. Germline values: CDR1 SGHAT, CDR2 FQNNGV.

CDR3 loop: CASRKIGGLETQYF. CDR3 DNA: TGTGCCAGCAGGAAAATTGGGGGCTTGGAGACCCAGTACTTC. J is TRBJ2-5 and V is TRBV7-9; D is possibly TRBD1 (6 bases). The V gene's germline CDR1 is SEHNR and CDR2 FQNEAQ (reference sequence). This CDR3 region has 14 residues. Trimming left V 6 bases short and J 5 bases short, with 16 bases between.

The chain couples TRBV18 to TRBJ2-2; D might be TRBD2 (5 bases). CDR1 is KGHSH, CDR2 LQKENI, per germline. The ends were cut back, 3 bases at V and 7 bases at J, with 9 bases in the middle. CDR3 length: 13 amino acids. The DNA of the CDR3 is TGTGCCAGCTCACCTCCGGGGAGCGGGGAGCTGTTTTTT. It translates to CASSPPGSGELFF.

J is TRBJ2-1 and V is TRBV27, with TRBD2 matching 7 bases. Germline V CDR1 and CDR2: MNHEY, SMNVEV (reference sequence). With V trimmed by 5 bases and J by 6 bases, 7 bases remained unmatched. This CDR3 is built from 14 residues. This chain's CDR3 is CASSLRGLINEQFF. The CDR3 DNA is TGTGCCAGCAGTCTCCGGGGACTAATCAATGAGCAGTTCTTC.

CDR3 nucleotide sequence: TGTGCCAGCAGCTTAGTGGGGGGCGTAGCCAAAAACATTCAGTACTTC. Translating it yields CASSLVGGVAKNIQYF. The rearrangement uses TRBV11-2 and TRBJ2-4, with D perhaps assigned TRBD1 or TRBD2 (6 bases each). The CDR3 is 16 amino acids. The V end was cut by 1 base, the J end by 0 bases, with 10 bases between. The V gene's germline CDR1 is SGHAT and CDR2 FQNNGV.

V and J are TRBV5-6 and TRBJ2-5, with 8 bases lining up with TRBD2. V lost 2 bases to trimming and J lost 7 bases; unmatched junction nucleotides: 16. Per the germline V gene, CDR1 is SGHDT and CDR2 is YYEEEE. The CDR3 runs to 17 residues. The CDR3 DNA sequence: TGTGCCAGCAGCTTACGGGGTGGACTAGCAGGGAAGGGGACCCAGTACTTC. Protein: CASSLRGGLAGKGTQYF.

The chain links TRBV10-2 to TRBJ1-2; D is uncertain. The CDR3 runs to 15 residues. The germline V gene has CDR1 WSHSY and CDR2 SAAADI. V dropped 5 bases and J dropped 2 bases, with 15 bases sitting between them. CDR3 in amino acids: CASSPARVTNYGYTF. As DNA, the CDR3 is TGCGCCAGCAGTCCAGCCCGGGTGACCAACTATGGCTACACCTTC.

This clone was observed many times. The chain uses TRBV2 and TRBJ1-1; possibly TRBD1 for D (6 bases). V lost 6 bases and J lost 1, with 12 bases in between. CDR3 length equals 14 residues. CDR1 is SNHLY and CDR2 is FYNNEI in the germline V gene. DNA of the CDR3: TGTGCCAGCAGGGGGACAAGAGGGAACACTGAAGCTTTCTTT. Protein: CASRGTRGNTEAFF.

This chain joins TRBV6-1 and TRBJ1-2, with 7 bases identical to TRBD1. The V and J ends lost 8 bases and 7 bases, in that order; junction bases with no gene match: 13. Germline assignment: CDR1 MNHNS and CDR2 SASEGT. CDR3 length: 14 amino acids. The DNA of the CDR3 is TGTGCCAGCCAAGAAGGGGGCGCACAGGCTGGCTACACCTTC. As protein: CASQEGGAQAGYTF.